Listed below are T cell receptor beta chains from one sample, sequenced in a study of control samples from healthy donors and cancer patients. Sequencing was performed with immunoSEQ multiplex PCR; in TCRdb, only in-frame clones are kept and a portion is missing. This table has about 45,000 clones, roughly three quarters appearing once. Sequencing was done on a sample of formalin-fixed, paraffin-embedded tissue. These TCRs come from a male donor with melanoma. CDR3s include the opening cysteine and the closing phenylalanine or tryptophan. A D gene is named only where the DNA matches it firmly.

D,V,CDR3
-,TRBV19,CASSSGTRIQPQHF
-,TRBV5-4,CASSPTGTPQETQYF
TRBD1,TRBV10-2,CASSESSGQGVYEQYF
-,TRBV5-5,CASSPLGQAAPYF
-,TRBV5-6,CASSPSYADTQYF
TRBD2,TRBV28,CASSQTSATGELFF
TRBD2,TRBV7-8,CASSLTLRGRKNEQYF
TRBD1,TRBV19,CATKAGDRGHEQYF
TRBD2,TRBV12-3/TRBV12-4,CASAVGGAYEQYF
-,TRBV7-3,CASSPTGSGLQETQYF
-,TRBV5-1,CASTPGKGFEQYF
TRBD2,TRBV14,CASSQFPAGANEQFF
TRBD2,TRBV28,CASSSRTSGNQETQYF
-,TRBV7-9,CASSLEAWRADTDTQYF
-,TRBV29-1,CSVEKGVSYGYTF
-,TRBV2,CASSVETQYF
TRBD1,TRBV4-1,CASSQGGQGARQNIQYF